The entry below gives a single TCR beta chain sequence along with its context. Its antigen is unidentified. The PCR made use of 60 Vbeta and 13 Jbeta primers. Here immunoSEQ multiplex PCR was the method, and the copy in TCRdb shows in-frame clones only, minus some. The sample has 150,000 to 180,000 clones; approximately 77% are singletons. The V and J ends lost 1 base and 10 bases respectively, with 8 bases between them. Germline CDR1 and CDR2: SGHVS and FNYEAQ. The CDR3 has 12 residues. This entry is derived from a study of cytomegalovirus exposure and HLA in healthy donors. Background on the study: Out of about 179 million T cells, an earlier analysis found about 100 million unique TCR beta sequences in total. Notes on the study in general: Later on, an analysis tied 15,000 to 20,000 TCR beta sequences to HLA alleles at 0.05 false discovery rate. Beyond CMV serostatus, there was no information to go on about immune exposure. Per published accounts, TCR beta sequences correctly predicted the HLA-A and HLA-B alleles of most subjects.

This sequence was found in a man in his late teens or twenties in good health and CMV-seronegative. The genes are TRBV7-6 and TRBJ2-1; D not resolved. What was sequenced was PBMCs. As DNA, the CDR3 is TGTGCCAGCAGCTTAGTCTCAGAAGAGCAGTTCTTC. It encodes CASSLVSEEQFF.